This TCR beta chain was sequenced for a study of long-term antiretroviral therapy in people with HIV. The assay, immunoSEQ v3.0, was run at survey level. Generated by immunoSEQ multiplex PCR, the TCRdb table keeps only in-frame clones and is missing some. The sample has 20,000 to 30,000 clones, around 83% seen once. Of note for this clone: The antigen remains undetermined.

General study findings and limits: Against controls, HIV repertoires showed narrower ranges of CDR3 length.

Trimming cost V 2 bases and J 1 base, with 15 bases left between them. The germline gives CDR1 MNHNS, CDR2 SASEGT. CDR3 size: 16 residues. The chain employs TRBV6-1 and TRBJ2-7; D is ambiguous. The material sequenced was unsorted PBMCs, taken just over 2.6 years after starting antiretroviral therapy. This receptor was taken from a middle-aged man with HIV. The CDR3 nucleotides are TGTGCCAGCAGTGAAACCACCCCCGACCGGTCCTACGAGCAGTACTTC. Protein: CASSETTPDRSYEQYF.